Included here is one T cell receptor beta chain sequence, with context. Its specificity is not known. The source of the sample is a study of cytomegalovirus exposure and HLA in healthy donors. General observations from the study: Information on immune exposure was restricted to one variable (CMV serostatus).

V dropped 2 bases and J dropped 2; count of bases not matched to a gene: 5. The germline V gene has CDR1 MNHEY and CDR2 SVGAGI. The CDR3 has 16 amino acids. The PCR was carried out with 60 Vbeta primers and 13 Jbeta primers. Measured with immunoSEQ multiplex PCR; TCRdb has only the in-frame clones, and not every one. The sample has 95,000 to 110,000 clones, approximately 73% seen once. The clonotype comes from a woman aged 18-35 years in good health and CMV-seropositive. The chain links TRBV6-5 to TRBJ2-1, with 8 bases lining up with TRBD2. Sequenced material: PBMCs. This CDR3 reads CASSYTAGATYNEQFF. Here the CDR3 DNA reads TGTGCCAGCAGTTACACAGCGGGGGCTACCTACAATGAGCAGTTCTTC.